This T cell receptor beta chain was sequenced for a study of beta chain features in type 1 diabetes. In the case of this clone: Its antigen is as yet unknown.

CD45RO/CCR7/CD25/CD127/CD95/CD27 staining was used to isolate CD4+ naive, central memory, regulatory and stem cell-like memory cells by sorting. The authors reverse transcribed all of the isolated RNA, so sequencing captured expressed TCRB transcripts. Average reads for naive, central memory and regulatory T cell samples were roughly 3.4 million. Data came from immunoSEQ multiplex PCR; TCRdb stores just in-frame clones and leaves some out. The repertoire holds approximately 400,000 clones, with approximately 15% as singletons. The germline V gene has CDR1 SGHRS and CDR2 YFSETQ. This CDR3 spans 14 amino acids. Trimming took 1 base from V and 2 from J, leaving 9 bases between them. General observations from the study: Patients' naive, central memory and regulatory TCRB repertoires appeared more alike than those of healthy donors. The VDJ junctions of type 1 diabetes patients carried fewer insertions and more deletions.

The chain recombines TRBV5-1 with TRBJ2-5; D uncertain. This receptor was obtained from a woman in her late teens or twenties in good health. The sample consisted of naive CD4+ T cells from blood. The CDR3 is CASSLYEAQETQYF. The CDR3 DNA follows: TGCGCCAGCAGCTTGTATGAAGCTCAAGAGACCCAGTACTTC.